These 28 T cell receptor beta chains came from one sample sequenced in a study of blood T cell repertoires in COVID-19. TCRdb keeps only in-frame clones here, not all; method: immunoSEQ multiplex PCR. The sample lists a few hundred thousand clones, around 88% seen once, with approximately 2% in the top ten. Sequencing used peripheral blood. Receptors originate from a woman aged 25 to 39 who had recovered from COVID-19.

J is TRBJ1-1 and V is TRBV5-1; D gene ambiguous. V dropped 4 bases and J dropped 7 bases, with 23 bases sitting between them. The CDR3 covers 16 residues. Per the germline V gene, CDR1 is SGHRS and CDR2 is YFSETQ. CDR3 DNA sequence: TGCGCCAGCAGCCCAGCCCTCCTGGGCCAACGGCATGAAGCTTTCTTT. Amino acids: CASSPALLGQRHEAFF. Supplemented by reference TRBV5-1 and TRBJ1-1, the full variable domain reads KAGVTQTPRYLIKTRGQQVTLSCSPISGHRSVSWYQQTPGQGLQFLFEYFSETQRNKGNFPGRFSGRQFSNSRSEMNVSTLELGDSALYLCASSPALLGQRHEAFFGQGTRLTVV.

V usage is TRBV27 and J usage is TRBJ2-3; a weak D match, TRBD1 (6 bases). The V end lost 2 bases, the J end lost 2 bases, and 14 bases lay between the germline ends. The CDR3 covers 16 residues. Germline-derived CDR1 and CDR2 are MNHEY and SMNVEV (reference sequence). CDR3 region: CASSLTGRATTDTQYF. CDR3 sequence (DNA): TGTGCCAGCAGTTTAACAGGGCGAGCTACCACAGATACGCAGTATTTT.

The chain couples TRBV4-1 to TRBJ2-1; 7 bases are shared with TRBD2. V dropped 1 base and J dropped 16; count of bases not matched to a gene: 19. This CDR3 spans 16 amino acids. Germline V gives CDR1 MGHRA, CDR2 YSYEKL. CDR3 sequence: CASSQGGVSGPSLRFF. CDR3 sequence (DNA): TGCGCCAGCAGCCAAGGTGGAGTTAGCGGGCCCAGTTTGCGATTCTTC.

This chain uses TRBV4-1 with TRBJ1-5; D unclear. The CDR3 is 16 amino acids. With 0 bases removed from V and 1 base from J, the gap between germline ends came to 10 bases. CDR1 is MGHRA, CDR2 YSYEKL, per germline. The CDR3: CASSQDEVSSNQPQHF. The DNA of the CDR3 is TGCGCCAGCAGCCAAGATGAGGTATCGAGCAATCAGCCCCAGCATTTT.

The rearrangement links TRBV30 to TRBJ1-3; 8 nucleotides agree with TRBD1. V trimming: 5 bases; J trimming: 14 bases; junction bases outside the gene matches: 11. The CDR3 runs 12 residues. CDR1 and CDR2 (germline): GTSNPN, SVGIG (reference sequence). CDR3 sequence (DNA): TGTGCCTGGGGGACGATGGACAGGGTAGTATATTTT. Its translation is CAWGTMDRVVYF.

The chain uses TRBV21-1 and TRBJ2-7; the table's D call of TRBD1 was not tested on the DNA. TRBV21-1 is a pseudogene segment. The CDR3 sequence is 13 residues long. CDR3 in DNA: TGTGCCAGCGAGACAGGGAAAGACTACGAGCAGTACTTC. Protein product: CASETGKDYEQYF.

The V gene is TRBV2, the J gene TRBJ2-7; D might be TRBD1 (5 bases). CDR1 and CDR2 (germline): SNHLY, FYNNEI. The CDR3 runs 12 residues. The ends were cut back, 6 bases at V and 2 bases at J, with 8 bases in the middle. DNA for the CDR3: TGTGCCAGCAGGACAGCTCCCTACGAGCAGTACTTC. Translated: CASRTAPYEQYF.

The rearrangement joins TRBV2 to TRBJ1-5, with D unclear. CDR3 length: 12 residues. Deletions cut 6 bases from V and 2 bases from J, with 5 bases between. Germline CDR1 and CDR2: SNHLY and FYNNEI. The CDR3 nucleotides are TGTGCCAGCAGGGGCGGCAATCAGCCCCAGCATTTT. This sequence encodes CASRGGNQPQHF. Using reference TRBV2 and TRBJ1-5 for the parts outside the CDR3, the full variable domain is EPEVTQTPSHQVTQMGQEVILRCVPISNHLYFYWYRQILGQKVEFLVSFYNNEISEKSEIFDDQFSVERPDGSNFTLKIRSTKLEDSAMYFCASRGGNQPQHFGDGTRLSIL.

CDR3 loop: CASSPSAGLAYEQYF. As DNA, the CDR3 is TGTGCCAGCAGCCCCTCGGCGGGATTGGCCTACGAGCAGTACTTC. V is TRBV25-1 and J is TRBJ2-7, with D perhaps matching TRBD2 (6 bases). Between the trimmed V and J ends, which lost 6 bases and 2 bases, there was a span of 17 bases. Germline loops: CDR1 MGHDK, CDR2 SYGVNS. The CDR3 totals 15 residues.

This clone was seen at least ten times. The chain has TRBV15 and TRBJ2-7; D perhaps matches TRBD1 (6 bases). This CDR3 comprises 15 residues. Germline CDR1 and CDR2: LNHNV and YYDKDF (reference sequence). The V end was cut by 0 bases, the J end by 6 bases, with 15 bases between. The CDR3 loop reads CATSRDASLGGEQYF. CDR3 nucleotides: TGTGCCACCAGCAGAGATGCCTCTTTAGGGGGCGAGCAGTACTTC.

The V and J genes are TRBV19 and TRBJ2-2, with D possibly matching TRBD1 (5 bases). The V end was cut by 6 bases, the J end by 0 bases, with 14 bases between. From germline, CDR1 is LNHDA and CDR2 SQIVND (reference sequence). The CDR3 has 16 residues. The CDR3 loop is CASRSGLGANTGELFF. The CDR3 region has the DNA TGTGCCAGTAGGAGTGGGCTAGGGGCGAACACCGGGGAGCTGTTTTTT.

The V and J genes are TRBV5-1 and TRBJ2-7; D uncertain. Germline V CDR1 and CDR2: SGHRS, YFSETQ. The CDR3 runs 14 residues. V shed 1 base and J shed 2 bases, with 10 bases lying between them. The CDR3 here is CASSLYSFAYEQYF. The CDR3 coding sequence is TGCGCCAGCAGCTTGTATAGTTTTGCCTACGAGCAGTACTTC.

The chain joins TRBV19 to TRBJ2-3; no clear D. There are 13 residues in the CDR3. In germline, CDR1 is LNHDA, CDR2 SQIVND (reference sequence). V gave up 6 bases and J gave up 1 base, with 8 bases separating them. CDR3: CASRGFGTDTQYF. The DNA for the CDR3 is TGTGCCAGTAGGGGCTTCGGCACAGATACGCAGTATTTT.

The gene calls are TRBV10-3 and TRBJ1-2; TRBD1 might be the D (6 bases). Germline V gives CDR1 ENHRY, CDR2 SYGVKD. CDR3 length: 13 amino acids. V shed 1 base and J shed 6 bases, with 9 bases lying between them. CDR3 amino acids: CAISEFNRDGYTF. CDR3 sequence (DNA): TGTGCCATCAGTGAGTTCAACAGGGATGGCTACACCTTC.

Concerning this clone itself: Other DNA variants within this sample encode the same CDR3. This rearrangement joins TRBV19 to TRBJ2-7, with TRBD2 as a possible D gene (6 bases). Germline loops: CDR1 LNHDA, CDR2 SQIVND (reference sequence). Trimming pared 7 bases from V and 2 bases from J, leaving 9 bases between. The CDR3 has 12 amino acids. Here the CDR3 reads CASMGGTYEQYF. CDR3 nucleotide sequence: TGTGCCAGTATGGGGGGTACCTACGAGCAGTACTTC.

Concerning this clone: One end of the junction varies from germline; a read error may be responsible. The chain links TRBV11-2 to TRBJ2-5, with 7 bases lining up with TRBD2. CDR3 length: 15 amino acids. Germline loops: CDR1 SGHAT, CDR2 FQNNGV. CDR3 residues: CASSLDGGVKENQYF. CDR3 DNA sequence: TGTGCCAGCAGCTTAGATGGGGGGGTTAAGGAGAACCAGTACTTC.

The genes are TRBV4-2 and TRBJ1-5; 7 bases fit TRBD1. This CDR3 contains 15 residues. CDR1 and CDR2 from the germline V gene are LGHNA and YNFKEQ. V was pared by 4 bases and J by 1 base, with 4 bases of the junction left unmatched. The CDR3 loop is CASSLRRGSNQPQHF. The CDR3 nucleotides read TGTGCCAGCAGCCTCCGCAGGGGGAGCAATCAGCCCCAGCATTTT.

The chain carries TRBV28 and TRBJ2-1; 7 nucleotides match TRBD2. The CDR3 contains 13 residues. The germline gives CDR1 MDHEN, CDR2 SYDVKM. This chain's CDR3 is CVTGGPDHNEQFF. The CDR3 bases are TGTGTTACGGGAGGCCCCGATCACAATGAGCAGTTCTTC. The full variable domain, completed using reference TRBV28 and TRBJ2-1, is DVKVTQSSRYLVKRTGEKVFLECVQDMDHENMFWYRQDPGLGLRLIYFSYDVKMKEKGDIPEGYSVSREKKERFSLILESASTNQTSMYLCVTGGPDHNEQFFGPGTRLTVL.

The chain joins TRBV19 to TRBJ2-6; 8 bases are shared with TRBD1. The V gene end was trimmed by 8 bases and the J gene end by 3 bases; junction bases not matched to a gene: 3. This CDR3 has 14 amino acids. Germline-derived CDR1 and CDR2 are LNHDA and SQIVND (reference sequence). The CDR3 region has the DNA TGTGCCAGTGGACAGGGCGGTGGGGCCAACGTCCTGACTTTC. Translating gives CASGQGGGANVLTF.

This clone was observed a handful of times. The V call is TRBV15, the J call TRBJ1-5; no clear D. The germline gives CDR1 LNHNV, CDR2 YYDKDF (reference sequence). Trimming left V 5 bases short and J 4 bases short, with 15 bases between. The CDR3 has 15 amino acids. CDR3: CATSAHRQVNQPQHF. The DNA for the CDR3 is TGTGCCACCAGCGCCCATCGGCAGGTAAATCAGCCCCAGCATTTT.

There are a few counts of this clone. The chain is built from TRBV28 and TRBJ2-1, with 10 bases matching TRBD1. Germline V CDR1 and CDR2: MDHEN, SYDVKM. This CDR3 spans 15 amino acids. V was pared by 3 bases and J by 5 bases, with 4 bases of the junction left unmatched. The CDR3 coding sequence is TGTGCCAGCAGTTTGGGGACAGGGGTTGACAATGAGCAGTTCTTC. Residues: CASSLGTGVDNEQFF.

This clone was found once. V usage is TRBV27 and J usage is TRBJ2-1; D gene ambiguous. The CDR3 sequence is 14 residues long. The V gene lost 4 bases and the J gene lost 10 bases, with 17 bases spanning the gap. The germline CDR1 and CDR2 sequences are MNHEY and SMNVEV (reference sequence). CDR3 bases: TGTGCCAGCAGTTCTCTAGTTGATGTTTGGGAGCAGTTCTTC. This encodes CASSSLVDVWEQFF.

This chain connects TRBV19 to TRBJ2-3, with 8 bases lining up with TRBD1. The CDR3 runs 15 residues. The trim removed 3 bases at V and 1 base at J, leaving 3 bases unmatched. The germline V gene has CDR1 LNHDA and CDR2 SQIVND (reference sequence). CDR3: CASSIGQGGTDTQYF. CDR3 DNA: TGTGCCAGTAGTATTGGACAGGGAGGCACAGATACGCAGTATTTT.

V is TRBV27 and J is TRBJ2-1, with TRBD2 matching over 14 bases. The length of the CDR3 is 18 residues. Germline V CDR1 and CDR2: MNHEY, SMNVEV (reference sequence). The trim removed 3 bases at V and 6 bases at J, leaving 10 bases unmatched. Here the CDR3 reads CASSFLSTSGGAGNEQFF. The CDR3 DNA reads TGTGCCAGCAGTTTCCTATCGACTAGCGGGGGGGCGGGCAATGAGCAGTTCTTC.

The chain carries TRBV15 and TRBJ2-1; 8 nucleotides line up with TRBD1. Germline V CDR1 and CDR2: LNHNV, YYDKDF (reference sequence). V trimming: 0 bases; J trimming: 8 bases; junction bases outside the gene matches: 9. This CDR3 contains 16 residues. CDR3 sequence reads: CATSRDIGDRGHEQFF. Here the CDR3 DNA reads TGTGCCACCAGCAGAGATATCGGAGACAGGGGCCATGAGCAGTTCTTC.

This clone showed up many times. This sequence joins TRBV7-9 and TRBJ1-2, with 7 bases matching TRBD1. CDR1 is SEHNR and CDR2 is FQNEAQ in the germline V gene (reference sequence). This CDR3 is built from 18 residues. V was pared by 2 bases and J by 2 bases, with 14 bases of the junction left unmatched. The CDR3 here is CASSLRQGLGGSNYGYTF. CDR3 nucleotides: TGTGCCAGCAGCTTACGACAGGGTTTAGGTGGGTCGAACTATGGCTACACCTTC. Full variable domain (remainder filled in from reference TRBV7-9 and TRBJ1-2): DTGVSQNPRHKITKRGQNVTFRCDPISEHNRLYWYRQTLGQGPEFLTYFQNEAQLEKSRLLSDRFSAERPKGSFSTLEIQRTEQGDSAMYLCASSLRQGLGGSNYGYTFGSGTRLTVV.

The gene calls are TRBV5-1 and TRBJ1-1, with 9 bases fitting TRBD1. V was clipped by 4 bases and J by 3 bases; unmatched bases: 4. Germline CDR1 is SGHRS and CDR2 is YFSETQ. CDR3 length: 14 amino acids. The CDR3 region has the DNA TGCGCCAGCAGCGGCCGGGACAGGGACACTGAAGCTTTCTTT. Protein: CASSGRDRDTEAFF. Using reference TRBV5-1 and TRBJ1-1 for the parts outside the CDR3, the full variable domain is KAGVTQTPRYLIKTRGQQVTLSCSPISGHRSVSWYQQTPGQGLQFLFEYFSETQRNKGNFPGRFSGRQFSNSRSEMNVSTLELGDSALYLCASSGRDRDTEAFFGQGTRLTVV.

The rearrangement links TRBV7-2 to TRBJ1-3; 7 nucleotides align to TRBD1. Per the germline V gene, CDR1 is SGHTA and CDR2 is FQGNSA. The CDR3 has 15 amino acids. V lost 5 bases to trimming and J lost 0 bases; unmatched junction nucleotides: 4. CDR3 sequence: CASSTGAGSGNTIYF. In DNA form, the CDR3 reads TGTGCCAGCAGCACAGGGGCCGGCTCTGGAAACACCATATATTTT.